What follows are 19 T cell receptor beta chains derived from one specimen sequenced in a study of T cell repertoires in cytomegalovirus infection. Their antigens remain unidentified. TCRdb passed the reads through MiXCR, listing each CDR3 protein once. The sample lists under 90,000 distinct CDR3 sequences; roughly 44% were seen once. The specimen was CD8+ T cells from cultured PBMCs, collected from culture after CMV antigen stimulation. Receptor source: a human donor in good health (CMV status not recorded). Some clones in this sample may be carry-over from other donors' samples.

This rearrangement joins TRBV7-2 to TRBJ1-1; TRBD1 matches at 9 bases. This CDR3 is 18 amino acids long. The J segment lost 3 bases and the V segment lost 2 bases, leaving 13 bases of the junction unmatched. Germline V gene lookup returns CDR1 SGHTA and CDR2 FQGNSA. DNA of the CDR3: TGTGCCAGCAGCTTACCCAGCGTGGGGACAGGGAAATACACTGAAGCTTTCTTT. This translates into CASSLPSVGTGKYTEAFF.

This clonotype was detected only a few times. V and J are TRBV11-2 and TRBJ2-3; 11 positions match TRBD2. The trim removed 3 bases at V and 0 bases at J, leaving 2 bases unmatched. Looked up from germline, CDR1 is SGHAT and CDR2 is FQNNGV. The CDR3 consists of 16 residues. CDR3 nucleotides: TGTGCCAGCAGCTTCCTAGCGGGGGGCAGCACAGATACGCAGTATTTT. Protein: CASSFLAGGSTDTQYF.

The CDR3 spells CASSLMANEQYF. CDR3 DNA sequence: TGTGCCAGCAGCTTAATGGCAAATGAGCAGTACTTC. V and J are TRBV7-8 and TRBJ2-7; no reliable D call. V was clipped by 2 bases and J by 7 bases, with 9 bases between them. This CDR3 spans 12 amino acids. Germline CDR1 reads SGHVS; CDR2 reads FQNEAQ.

This clonotype was seen a few times. This CDR3 is CASSYGGAVSNEQFF. The DNA for the CDR3 is TGTGCCAGCAGTTACGGGGGGGCCGTCAGCAATGAGCAGTTCTTC. The chain couples TRBV6-6 to TRBJ2-1; D may be TRBD2 (7 bases). Deletions cut 2 bases from V and 6 bases from J, with 14 bases between. The V gene's germline CDR1 is MNHNY and CDR2 SVGAGI (reference sequence). This CDR3 has 15 residues.

The CDR3 nucleotides read TGCGCCAGCACCCCCATGGTACTTGTGCCGGGCCTCCAAGAGACCCAGTACTTC. Protein sequence: CASTPMVLVPGLQETQYF. The genes are TRBV23-1 and TRBJ2-5; D is unclear. TRBV23-1 is marked as an open reading frame, function uncertain. The CDR3 runs to 18 residues. V was pared by 7 bases and J by 1 base, with 25 bases between.

This clonotype was detected a few times. The chain joins TRBV4-2 to TRBJ2-3; D remains ambiguous. Trimming removed 1 base from V and 6 bases from J, with 11 bases in between. The CDR3 runs to 14 residues. Germline-derived CDR1 and CDR2 are LGHNA and YNFKEQ. The CDR3 loop is CASSQGREADTQYF. The CDR3 nucleotides read TGTGCCAGCAGCCAAGGTAGGGAAGCGGATACGCAGTATTTT.

The gene calls are TRBV27 and TRBJ2-5; TRBD2 is a possible D gene (7 bases). The CDR3 length is 15 residues. The germline V and J ends were trimmed by 0 bases and 2 bases, with 10 bases remaining between them. Germline V CDR1 and CDR2: MNHEY, SMNVEV (reference sequence). For the CDR3, the DNA is TGTGCCAGCAGTTTATCCGGGGGGCTTCAAGAGACCCAGTACTTC. It encodes CASSLSGGLQETQYF.

This clonotype was counted only a few times. The CDR3 here is CASSPNTGTGVYGYTF. The DNA for the CDR3 is TGTGCCAGCTCACCTAATACCGGGACAGGGGTATATGGCTACACCTTC. This chain joins TRBV18 and TRBJ1-2; 10 nucleotides agree with TRBD1. Germline lookup yields CDR1 KGHSH and CDR2 LQKENI. The CDR3 totals 16 residues. The V segment lost 3 bases and the J segment 5 bases; nucleotides outside the gene matches: 9.

In its sample, this clonotype was seen many times. The gene calls are TRBV7-2 and TRBJ1-1; D unclear. The CDR3 is 14 residues long. Germline values: CDR1 SGHTA, CDR2 FQGNSA. Trimming removed 0 bases from V and 5 bases from J, with 10 bases in between. As DNA, the CDR3 is TGTGCCAGCAGCTTAGCGGCAGCTAGAACTGAAGCTTTCTTT. Translating gives CASSLAAARTEAFF. The full variable domain, rest sourced from reference TRBV7-2 and TRBJ1-1, is GAGVSQSPSNKVTEKGKDVELRCDPISGHTALYWYRQSLGQGLEFLIYFQGNSAPDKSGLPSDRFSAERTGGSVSTLTIQRTQQEDSAVYLCASSLAAARTEAFFGQGTRLTVV.

This clonotype occurred a few times. The chain links TRBV7-2 to TRBJ2-1; tentative D call: TRBD2 (5 bases). Germline CDR1 SGHTA, CDR2 FQGNSA. CDR3 length: 17 residues. Between the trimmed V and J ends, which lost 1 base and 9 bases, there was a span of 22 bases. The chain's CDR3 is CASSLEASSKRRSEQFF. The CDR3 DNA reads as TGTGCCAGCAGCTTAGAAGCCAGTTCGAAACGGAGGTCTGAGCAGTTCTTC.

The rearrangement joins TRBV12-3 or TRBV12-4 to TRBJ2-7; 8 positions match TRBD2. CDR3 length: 14 residues. Trimming removed 3 bases from V and 2 bases from J; junction bases left unmatched: 3. The CDR3 sequence: CASSLVAGTYEQYF. The CDR3 DNA sequence: TGTGCCAGCAGTTTGGTAGCGGGGACCTACGAGCAGTACTTC.

This clonotype was detected ten times or more. The V and J genes are TRBV7-2 and TRBJ2-1; D possibly uses TRBD1 or TRBD2 (5 bases each). The V end was cut by 5 bases, the J end by 4 bases, with 18 bases between. CDR1 is SGHTA, CDR2 FQGNSA, per germline. This CDR3 has 16 residues. The CDR3 loop is CASSLLGFGAYNEQFF. The CDR3 DNA reads as TGTGCCAGCAGCCTCTTAGGATTCGGGGCATACAATGAGCAGTTCTTC.

This clonotype came up a few times. J is TRBJ1-1 and V is TRBV11-2; weak D call: TRBD1 (5 bases). The CDR3 is made up of 14 amino acids. V gave up 3 bases and J gave up 1 base, with 9 bases separating them. Germline loops: CDR1 SGHAT, CDR2 FQNNGV. The CDR3 here is CASSLDISNTEAFF. In DNA, the CDR3 is TGTGCCAGCAGCTTGGACATATCGAACACTGAAGCTTTCTTT.

This clonotype was counted a few times. This chain connects TRBV2 to TRBJ2-3; 7 bases map to TRBD2. CDR1 is SNHLY and CDR2 is FYNNEI in the germline V gene. V dropped 1 base and J dropped 2; count of bases not matched to a gene: 3. The CDR3 contains 15 residues. The chain's CDR3 is CASSEGGGLTDTQYF. Here the CDR3 DNA reads TGTGCCAGCAGTGAAGGCGGGGGACTCACAGATACGCAGTATTTT.

This chain uses TRBV12-3 or TRBV12-4 with TRBJ2-1, with 8 bases fitting TRBD1. The CDR3 has 13 residues. The V segment lost 6 bases and the J segment 6 bases; nucleotides outside the gene matches: 4. The CDR3 DNA sequence: TGTGCCAGCAGGGCTACAGGGGGCAATGAGCAGTTCTTC. It specifies CASRATGGNEQFF.

The chain recombines TRBV11-2 with TRBJ2-1, with a tentative D call TRBD2 (6 bases). CDR1 is SGHAT and CDR2 is FQNNGV in the germline V gene. V was pared by 4 bases and J by 1 base, with 14 bases between. The CDR3 is made up of 16 amino acids. DNA for the CDR3: TGTGCCAGCAGCTCCTCGATGCGGGGATCCTACAATGAGCAGTTCTTC. It is translated as CASSSSMRGSYNEQFF.

This sequence joins TRBV7-4 and TRBJ2-1, with a weak D call TRBD2 (7 bases). The ends were cut back, 3 bases at V and 9 bases at J, with 12 bases in the middle. There are 13 residues in the CDR3. In germline, CDR1 is SGHVT, CDR2 SQSDAQ. In nucleotides, the CDR3 is TGTGCCAGCAGCTTGGGGGGGCAGAGTGAGCAGTTCTTC. Translation: CASSLGGQSEQFF.

V gene TRBV27 combines with J gene TRBJ2-1; TRBD1 agrees at 7 bases. Germline-derived CDR1 and CDR2 are MNHEY and SMNVEV (reference sequence). The CDR3 extends over 15 amino acids. V dropped 0 bases and J dropped 7; count of bases not matched to a gene: 6. CDR3 sequence: CASSLSGGLRNEQFF. The CDR3 DNA is TGTGCCAGCAGTTTATCAGGGGGCTTGAGGAATGAGCAGTTCTTC.

This clonotype turned up a few times. The V and J genes are TRBV7-6 and TRBJ2-1; 9 bases line up with TRBD2. Germline V lookup: CDR1 SGHVS, CDR2 FNYEAQ. V lost 7 bases and J lost 12; bases outside the gene matches: 19. The CDR3 spans 16 residues. CDR3 protein: CASKSTSGPGTSPQFF. Here the CDR3 DNA reads TGTGCCAGCAAATCTACTAGCGGGCCGGGGACCTCGCCGCAGTTCTTC.